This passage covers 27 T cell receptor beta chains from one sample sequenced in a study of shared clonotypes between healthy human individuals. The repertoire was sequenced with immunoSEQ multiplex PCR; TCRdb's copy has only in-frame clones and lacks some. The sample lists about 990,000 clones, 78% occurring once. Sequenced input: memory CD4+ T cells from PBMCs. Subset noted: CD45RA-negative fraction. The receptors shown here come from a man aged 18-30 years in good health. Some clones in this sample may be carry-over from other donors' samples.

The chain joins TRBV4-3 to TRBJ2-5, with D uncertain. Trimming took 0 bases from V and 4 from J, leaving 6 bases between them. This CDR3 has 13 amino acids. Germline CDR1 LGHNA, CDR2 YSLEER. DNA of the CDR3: TGCGCCAGCAGCCAAGATCCGAGAGAGACCCAGTACTTC. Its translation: CASSQDPRETQYF.

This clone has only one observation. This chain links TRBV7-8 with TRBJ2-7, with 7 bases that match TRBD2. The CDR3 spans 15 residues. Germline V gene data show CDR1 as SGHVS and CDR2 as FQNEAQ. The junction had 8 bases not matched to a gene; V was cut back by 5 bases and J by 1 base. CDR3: CASSQWASGSYEQYF. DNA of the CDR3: TGTGCCAGCAGCCAGTGGGCTAGCGGATCCTACGAGCAGTACTTC. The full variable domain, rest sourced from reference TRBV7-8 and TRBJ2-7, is GAGVSQSPRYKVAKRGQDVALRCDPISGHVSLFWYQQALGQGPEFLTYFQNEAQLDKSGLPSDRFFAERPEGSVSTLKIQRTQQEDSAVYLCASSQWASGSYEQYFGPGTRLTVT.

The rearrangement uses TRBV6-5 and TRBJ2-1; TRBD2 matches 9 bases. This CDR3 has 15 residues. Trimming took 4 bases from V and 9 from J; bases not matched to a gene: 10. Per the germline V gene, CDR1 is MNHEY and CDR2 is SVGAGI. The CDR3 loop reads CASSSMGLAVGEQFF. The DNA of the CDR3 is TGTGCCAGCAGTTCCATGGGACTAGCTGTTGGTGAGCAGTTCTTC.

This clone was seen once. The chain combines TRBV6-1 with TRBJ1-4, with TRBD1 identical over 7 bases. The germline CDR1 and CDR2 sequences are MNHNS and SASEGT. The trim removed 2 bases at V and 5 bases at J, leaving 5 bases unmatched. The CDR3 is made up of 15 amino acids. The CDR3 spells CASSENSGGNEKLFF. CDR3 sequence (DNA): TGTGCCAGCAGTGAAAATTCAGGGGGAAATGAAAAACTGTTTTTT.

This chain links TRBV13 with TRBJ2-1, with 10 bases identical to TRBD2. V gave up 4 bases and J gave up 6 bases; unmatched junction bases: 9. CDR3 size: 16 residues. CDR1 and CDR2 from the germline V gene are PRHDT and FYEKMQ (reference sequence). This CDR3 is CASSWRLAGVGNEQFF. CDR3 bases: TGTGCCAGCAGCTGGCGCCTAGCGGGAGTTGGCAATGAGCAGTTCTTC.

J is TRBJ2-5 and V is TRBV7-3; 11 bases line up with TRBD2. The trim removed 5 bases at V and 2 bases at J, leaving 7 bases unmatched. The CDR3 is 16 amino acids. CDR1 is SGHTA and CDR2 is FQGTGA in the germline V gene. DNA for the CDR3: TGTGCCAGCAGCGCGGAAATAGCGGGAGGGCAAGAGACCCAGTACTTC. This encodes CASSAEIAGGQETQYF.

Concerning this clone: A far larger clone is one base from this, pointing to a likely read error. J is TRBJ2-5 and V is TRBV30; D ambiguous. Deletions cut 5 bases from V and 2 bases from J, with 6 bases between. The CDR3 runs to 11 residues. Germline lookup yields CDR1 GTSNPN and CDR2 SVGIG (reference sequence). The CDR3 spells CAWGSQETQYF. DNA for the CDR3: TGTGCCTGGGGGTCTCAAGAGACCCAGTACTTC.

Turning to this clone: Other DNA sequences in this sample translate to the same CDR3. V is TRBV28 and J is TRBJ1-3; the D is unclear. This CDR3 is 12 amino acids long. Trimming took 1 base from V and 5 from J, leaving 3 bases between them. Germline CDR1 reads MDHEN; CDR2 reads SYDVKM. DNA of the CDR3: TGTGCCAGCAGTTTATCCCGAAACACCATATATTTT. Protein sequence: CASSLSRNTIYF.

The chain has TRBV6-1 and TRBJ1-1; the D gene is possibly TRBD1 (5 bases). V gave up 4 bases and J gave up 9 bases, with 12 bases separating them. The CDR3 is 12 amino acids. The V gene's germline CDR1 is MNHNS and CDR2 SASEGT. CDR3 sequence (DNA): TGTGCCAGCAGTGTGACGGGACCCCAAGCTTTCTTT. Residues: CASSVTGPQAFF.

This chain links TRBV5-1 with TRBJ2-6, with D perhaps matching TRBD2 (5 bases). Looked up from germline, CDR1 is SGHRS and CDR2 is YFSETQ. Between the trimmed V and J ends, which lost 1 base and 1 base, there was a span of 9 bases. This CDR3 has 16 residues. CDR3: CASSLTGNSGANVLTF. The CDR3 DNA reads TGCGCCAGCAGCTTGACGGGGAATTCTGGGGCCAACGTCCTGACTTTC.

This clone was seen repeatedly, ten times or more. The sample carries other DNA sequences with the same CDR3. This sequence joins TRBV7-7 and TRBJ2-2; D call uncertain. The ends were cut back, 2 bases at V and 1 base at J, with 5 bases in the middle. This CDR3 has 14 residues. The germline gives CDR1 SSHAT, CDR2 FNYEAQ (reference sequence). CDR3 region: CASSLFWNTGELFF. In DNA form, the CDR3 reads TGTGCCAGCAGCTTATTTTGGAACACCGGGGAGCTGTTTTTT.

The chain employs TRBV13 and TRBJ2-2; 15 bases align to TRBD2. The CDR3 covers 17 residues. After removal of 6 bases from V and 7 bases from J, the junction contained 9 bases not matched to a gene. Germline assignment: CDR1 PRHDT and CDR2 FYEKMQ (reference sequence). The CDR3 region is CASSRGLAGGLLGELFF. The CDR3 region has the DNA TGTGCCAGCAGTCGAGGACTAGCGGGAGGGCTCCTCGGGGAGCTGTTTTTT.

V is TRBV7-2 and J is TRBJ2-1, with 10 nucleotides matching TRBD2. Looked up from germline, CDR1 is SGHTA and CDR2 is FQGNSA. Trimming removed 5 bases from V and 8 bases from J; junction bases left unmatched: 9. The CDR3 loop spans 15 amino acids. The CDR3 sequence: CASSLHSGRFDEQFF. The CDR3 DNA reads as TGTGCCAGCAGCCTACATAGCGGGAGGTTCGATGAGCAGTTCTTC.

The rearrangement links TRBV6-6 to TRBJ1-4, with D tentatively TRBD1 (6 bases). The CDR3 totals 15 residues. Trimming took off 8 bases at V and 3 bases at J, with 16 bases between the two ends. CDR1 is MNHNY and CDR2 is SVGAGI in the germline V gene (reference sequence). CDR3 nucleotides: TGTGCCAGCCGACGATACCAGGGGTCTAATGAAAAACTGTTTTTT. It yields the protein CASRRYQGSNEKLFF.

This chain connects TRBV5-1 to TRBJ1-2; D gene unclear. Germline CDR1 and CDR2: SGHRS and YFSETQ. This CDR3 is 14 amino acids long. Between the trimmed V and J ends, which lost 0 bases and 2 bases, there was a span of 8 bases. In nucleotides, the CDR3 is TGCGCCAGCAGCTTGGAGGCCCGAAACTATGGCTACACCTTC. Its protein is CASSLEARNYGYTF.

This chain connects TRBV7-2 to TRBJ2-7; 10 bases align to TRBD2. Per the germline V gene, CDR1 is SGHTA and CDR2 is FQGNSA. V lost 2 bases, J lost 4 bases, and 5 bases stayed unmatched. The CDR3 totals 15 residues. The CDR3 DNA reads TGTGCCAGCAGCTTAATGTGGACTAGCGGTTACGAGCAGTACTTC. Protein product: CASSLMWTSGYEQYF.

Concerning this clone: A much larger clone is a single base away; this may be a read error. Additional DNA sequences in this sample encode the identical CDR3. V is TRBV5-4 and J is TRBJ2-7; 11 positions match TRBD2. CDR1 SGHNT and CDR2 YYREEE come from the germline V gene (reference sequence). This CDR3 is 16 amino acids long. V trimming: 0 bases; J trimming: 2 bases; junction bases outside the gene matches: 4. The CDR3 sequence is CASSLGSGRAPYEQYF. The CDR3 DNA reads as TGTGCCAGCAGCTTGGGTAGCGGGAGGGCCCCCTACGAGCAGTACTTC.

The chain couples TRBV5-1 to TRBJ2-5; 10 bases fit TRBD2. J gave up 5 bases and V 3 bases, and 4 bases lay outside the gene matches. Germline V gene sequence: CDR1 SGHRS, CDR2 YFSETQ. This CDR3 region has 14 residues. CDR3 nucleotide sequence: TGCGCCAGCAGCTCCAATAGCGGGAGGGAGACCCAGTACTTC. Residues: CASSSNSGRETQYF.

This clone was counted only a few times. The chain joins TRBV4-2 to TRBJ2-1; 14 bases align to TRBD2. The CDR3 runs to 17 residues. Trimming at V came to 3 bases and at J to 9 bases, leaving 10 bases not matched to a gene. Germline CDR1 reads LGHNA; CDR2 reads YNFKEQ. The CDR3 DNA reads TGTGCCAGCAGCCACTCTGGGGGACTAGCGGGAGCAGGTGAGCAGTTCTTC. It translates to CASSHSGGLAGAGEQFF.

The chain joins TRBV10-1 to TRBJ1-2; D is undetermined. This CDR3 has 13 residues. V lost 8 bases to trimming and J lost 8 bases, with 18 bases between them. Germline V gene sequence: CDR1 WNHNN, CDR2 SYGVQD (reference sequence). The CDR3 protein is CASAPDRRGGYTF. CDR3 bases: TGCGCCAGCGCCCCGGACCGTCGAGGGGGCTACACCTTC.

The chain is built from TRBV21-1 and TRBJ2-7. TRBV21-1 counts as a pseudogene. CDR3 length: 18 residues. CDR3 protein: CASSKDHRQDPASYEQYF. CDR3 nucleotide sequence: TGTGCCAGCAGCAAAGATCATCGGCAGGACCCAGCTTCCTACGAGCAGTACTTC.

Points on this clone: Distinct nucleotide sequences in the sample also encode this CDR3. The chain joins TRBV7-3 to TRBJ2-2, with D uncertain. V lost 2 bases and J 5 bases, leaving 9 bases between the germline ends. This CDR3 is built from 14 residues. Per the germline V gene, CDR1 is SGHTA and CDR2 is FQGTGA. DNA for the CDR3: TGTGCCAGCAGCTTAGGGGTGGGAACCGGGGAGCTGTTTTTT. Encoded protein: CASSLGVGTGELFF.

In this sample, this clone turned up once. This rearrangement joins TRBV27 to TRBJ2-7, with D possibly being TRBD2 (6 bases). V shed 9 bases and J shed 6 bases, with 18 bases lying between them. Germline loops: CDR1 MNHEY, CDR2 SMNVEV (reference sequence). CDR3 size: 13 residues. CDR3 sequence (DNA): TGTGCCAGTCTTAGCGGAGCCGGAGGCGAGCAGTACTTC. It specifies CASLSGAGGEQYF.

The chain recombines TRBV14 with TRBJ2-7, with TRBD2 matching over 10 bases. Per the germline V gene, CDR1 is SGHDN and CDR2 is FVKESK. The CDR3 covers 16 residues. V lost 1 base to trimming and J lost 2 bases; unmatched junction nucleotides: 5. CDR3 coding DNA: TGTGCCAGCAGCCAAGCCGGACTAGCGGCAGCCTACGAGCAGTACTTC. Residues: CASSQAGLAAAYEQYF.

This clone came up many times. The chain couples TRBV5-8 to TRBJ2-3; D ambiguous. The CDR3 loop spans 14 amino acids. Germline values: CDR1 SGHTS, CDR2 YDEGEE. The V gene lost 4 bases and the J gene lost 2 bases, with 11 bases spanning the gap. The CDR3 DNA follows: TGTGCCAGCAGCGGTTTTAGTTACACAGATACGCAGTATTTT. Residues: CASSGFSYTDTQYF.

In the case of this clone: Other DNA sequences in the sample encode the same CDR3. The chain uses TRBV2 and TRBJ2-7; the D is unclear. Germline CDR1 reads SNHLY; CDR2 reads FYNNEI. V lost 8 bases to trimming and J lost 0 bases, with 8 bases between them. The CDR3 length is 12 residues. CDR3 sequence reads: CASSLSSYEQYF. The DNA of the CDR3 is TGTGCCAGCTCCCTGAGCTCCTACGAGCAGTACTTC.

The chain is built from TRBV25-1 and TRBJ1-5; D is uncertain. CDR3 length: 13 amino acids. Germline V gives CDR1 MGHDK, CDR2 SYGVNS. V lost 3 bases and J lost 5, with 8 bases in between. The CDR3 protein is CASSDGRDQPQHF. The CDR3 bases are TGTGCCAGCAGTGATGGGCGGGATCAGCCCCAGCATTTT.